The next 20 T cell receptor beta chains were all read from a single sample in a study of blood T cell repertoires in COVID-19 (dated by TCRdb to the early 2020s). Libraries were made using the immunoSEQ multiplex PCR assay. Not all clones reach the TCRdb copy of this immuneACCESS table, which keeps in-frame sequences only. Checked studies attribute under half of the gap to unresolved V genes and leave the rest unexplained. For this sample the table gives 50,000 to 75,000 clones, of which around 80% were detected only once. The ten most abundant clones make up roughly 3% of the sample. Sequencing was done on a sample of peripheral blood. Receptor source: a man aged 55 to 70 with acute or convalescent COVID-19.

This clone has more than one count but fewer than ten. This sequence joins TRBV5-1 and TRBJ1-4; TRBD1 aligns across 8 bases. This CDR3 is 16 amino acids long. In germline, CDR1 is SGHRS, CDR2 YFSETQ. V shed 4 bases and J 8 bases; nucleotides not matched to a gene: 13. CDR3 sequence reads: CASSTLPGTGGEKLFF. In DNA, the CDR3 is TGCGCCAGCAGCACCCTTCCCGGGACAGGAGGAGAAAAACTGTTTTTT.

The V and J genes are TRBV28 and TRBJ1-5, with 12 bases matching TRBD1. Germline CDR1 is MDHEN and CDR2 is SYDVKM. This CDR3 has 15 amino acids. The junction had 8 bases not matched to a gene; V was cut back by 7 bases and J by 7 bases. The CDR3 DNA is TGTGCCAGCAACGGGGGGACAGGGGGCGGGCAGCCCCAGCATTTT. Amino acids: CASNGGTGGGQPQHF.

This clone appeared a single time. This chain uses TRBV6-4 with TRBJ1-1; D not resolved. The CDR3 covers 13 residues. Germline CDR1 MRHNA, CDR2 SNTAGT. Trimming stripped 3 bases from V and 1 base from J, with 6 bases between. This CDR3 is CASSEAPNTEAFF. The CDR3 DNA reads TGTGCCAGCAGTGAAGCCCCGAACACTGAAGCTTTCTTT.

The rearrangement joins TRBV10-2 to TRBJ2-5; a possible D gene is TRBD2 (5 bases). There are 13 residues in the CDR3. The V end was cut by 4 bases, the J end by 5 bases, with 11 bases between. Germline V gives CDR1 WSHSY, CDR2 SAAADI. The CDR3 sequence: CASSATRRETQYF. The CDR3 region has the DNA TGCGCCAGCAGTGCTACTAGACGGGAGACCCAGTACTTC.

This clone has just a few counts. The V call is TRBV2, the J call TRBJ1-5; a possible D gene is TRBD1 (5 bases). The ends were cut back, 3 bases at V and 9 bases at J, with 15 bases in the middle. CDR1 SNHLY and CDR2 FYNNEI come from the germline V gene. The CDR3 spans 14 residues. DNA for the CDR3: TGTGCCAGCAGTGATCAGCCGACAGCGGGGCCCCAGCATTTT. This codes for CASSDQPTAGPQHF. The full variable domain, in which reference TRBV2 and TRBJ1-5 provide the parts outside the CDR3, is EPEVTQTPSHQVTQMGQEVILRCVPISNHLYFYWYRQILGQKVEFLVSFYNNEISEKSEIFDDQFSVERPDGSNFTLKIRSTKLEDSAMYFCASSDQPTAGPQHFGDGTRLSIL.

This sequence joins TRBV6-5 and TRBJ2-3; 10 nucleotides line up with TRBD2. CDR1 is MNHEY and CDR2 is SVGAGI in the germline V gene. There are 16 residues in the CDR3. V shed 2 bases and J 6 bases; nucleotides not matched to a gene: 8. The CDR3 spells CASSYRGSGRADTQYF. The CDR3, as DNA: TGTGCCAGCAGTTACCGGGGGAGCGGGAGGGCGGATACGCAGTATTTT.

This clone was seen a few times. The rearrangement joins TRBV6-4 to TRBJ2-1, with 7 bases that match TRBD2. This CDR3 comprises 18 residues. CDR1 and CDR2 (germline): MRHNA, SNTAGT. V was pared by 7 bases and J by 0 bases, with 15 bases of the junction left unmatched. CDR3 sequence: CASNEGSGRRSSYNEQFF. The CDR3 coding sequence is TGTGCCAGCAACGAGGGTAGCGGGCGGCGCTCCTCCTACAATGAGCAGTTCTTC.

The sample holds one count of this clone. In nucleotides, the CDR3 is TGCAGCGTTGGAGTGACTAGTTCCGATACGCAGTATTTT. It yields the protein CSVGVTSSDTQYF. V usage is TRBV29-1 and J usage is TRBJ2-3; D perhaps matches TRBD2 (6 bases). There are 13 residues in the CDR3. The V and J ends lost 4 bases and 6 bases respectively, with 14 bases between them. Looked up from germline, CDR1 is SQVTM and CDR2 is ANQGSEA.

In nucleotides, the CDR3 is TGTGCCAGCAGCTCGGGACTAGCGGGAGTTAGTGAGCAGTTCTTC. Translation: CASSSGLAGVSEQFF. V is TRBV7-3 and J is TRBJ2-1; 14 nucleotides align to TRBD2. The trim removed 4 bases at V and 9 bases at J, leaving 5 bases unmatched. The CDR3 has 15 amino acids. CDR1 SGHTA and CDR2 FQGTGA come from the germline V gene.

This clone appeared a few times. The J gene is TRBJ1-4, the V gene TRBV14; no clear D gene. V shed 5 bases and J shed 4 bases, with 11 bases lying between them. This CDR3 has 14 amino acids. CDR1 SGHDN and CDR2 FVKESK come from the germline V gene. The CDR3 nucleotides read TGTGCCAGCAGCTCCCCGGTTCTTAATGAAAAACTGTTTTTT. The encoded protein is CASSSPVLNEKLFF.

Sample share makes this clone medium-sized. The rearrangement links TRBV4-1 to TRBJ2-3, with D maybe TRBD2 (5 bases). The CDR3 has 18 residues. V was clipped by 1 base and J by 2 bases, with 19 bases between them. Germline CDR1 is MGHRA and CDR2 is YSYEKL. CDR3 sequence reads: CASSQGLGLFGNTDTQYF. As DNA, the CDR3 is TGCGCCAGCAGCCAAGGTCTCGGCTTGTTCGGGAACACAGATACGCAGTATTTT.

The rearrangement links TRBV24-1 to TRBJ2-1; the match to TRBD2 covers 13 bases. Germline-derived CDR1 and CDR2 are KGHDR and SFDVKD. After removal of 5 bases from V and 4 bases from J, the junction contained 4 bases not matched to a gene. The CDR3 spans 16 residues. The CDR3 coding sequence is TGTGCCACCAGTGGGACTAGCGGGAGTAAGTACAATGAGCAGTTCTTC. Translating it yields CATSGTSGSKYNEQFF.

The chain carries TRBV5-4 and TRBJ1-4; D may be TRBD1 (5 bases). The length of the CDR3 is 16 residues. Germline V gene data show CDR1 as SGHNT and CDR2 as YYREEE (reference sequence). Trimming cost V 2 bases and J 0 bases, with 11 bases left between them. The CDR3 nucleotides are TGTGCCAGCAGCTTTAGGCAGGGAACAACTAATGAAAAACTGTTTTTT. Translation: CASSFRQGTTNEKLFF.

J is TRBJ1-4 and V is TRBV5-1, with D perhaps matching TRBD1 (5 bases). From germline, CDR1 is SGHRS and CDR2 YFSETQ. V was clipped by 4 bases and J by 8 bases, with 12 bases between them. The CDR3 consists of 13 residues. The CDR3 loop is CASSPGGNEKLFF. The CDR3 nucleotides are TGCGCCAGCAGCCCTGGGGGGAACGAAAAACTGTTTTTT.

The chain joins TRBV2 to TRBJ1-2, with D perhaps matching TRBD1 (6 bases). Trimming left V 5 bases short and J 5 bases short, with 9 bases between. Germline V gene data show CDR1 as SNHLY and CDR2 as FYNNEI. The CDR3 loop spans 12 amino acids. The CDR3 spells CASSRTVYGYTF. For the CDR3, the DNA is TGTGCCAGCAGTCGGACAGTGTATGGCTACACCTTC.

This chain uses TRBV9 with TRBJ1-4; TRBD1 matches at 7 bases. Germline values: CDR1 SGDLS, CDR2 YYNGEE. Germline trimming cut 0 bases from V and 4 bases from J; bases unmatched to any gene: 6. The CDR3 is 16 residues long. As DNA, the CDR3 is TGTGCCAGCAGCGTAGCTGACGGACAGGTTAATGAAAAACTGTTTTTT. This sequence encodes CASSVADGQVNEKLFF.

The gene calls are TRBV5-6 and TRBJ1-6, with D maybe TRBD1 (6 bases). The CDR3 consists of 17 residues. Per germline, CDR1 SGHDT and CDR2 YYEEEE. The V gene lost 4 bases and the J gene lost 0 bases, with 14 bases spanning the gap. CDR3 sequence: CASSQLTGRSYNSPLHF. CDR3 DNA: TGTGCCAGCAGCCAACTCACAGGGCGCTCCTATAATTCACCCCTCCACTTT. The entire variable domain, with the rest obtained from reference TRBV5-6 and TRBJ1-6, is as follows: DAGVTQSPTHLIKTRGQQVTLRCSPKSGHDTVSWYQQALGQGPQFIFQYYEEEERQRGNFPDRFSGHQFPNYSSELNVNALLLGDSALYLCASSQLTGRSYNSPLHFGNGTRLTVT.

The chain links TRBV29-1 to TRBJ2-2; 7 bases map to TRBD2. The CDR3 loop spans 14 amino acids. The junction had 8 bases not matched to a gene; V was cut back by 4 bases and J by 6 bases. Germline V gene lookup returns CDR1 SQVTM and CDR2 ANQGSEA. The CDR3 DNA is TGCAGCGTTGCATCTAGCGGTGTGGCCGGGGAGCTGTTTTTT. Translating gives CSVASSGVAGELFF.

This chain links TRBV28 with TRBJ2-2; 7 nucleotides match TRBD1. Germline V CDR1 and CDR2: MDHEN, SYDVKM. The CDR3 sequence is 15 residues long. J gave up 6 bases and V 2 bases, and 6 bases lay outside the gene matches. Written as DNA, the CDR3 is TGTGCCAGCAGTTTACCGGACAGGAGATCCGGGGAGCTGTTTTTT. This sequence encodes CASSLPDRRSGELFF. Full variable domain (rest looked up from reference TRBV28 and TRBJ2-2): DVKVTQSSRYLVKRTGEKVFLECVQDMDHENMFWYRQDPGLGLRLIYFSYDVKMKEKGDIPEGYSVSREKKERFSLILESASTNQTSMYLCASSLPDRRSGELFFGEGSRLTVL.

This clone was recorded only once. The chain links TRBV10-3 to TRBJ1-6; TRBD1 matches at 7 bases. Germline V gives CDR1 ENHRY, CDR2 SYGVKD. This CDR3 is built from 16 residues. J was trimmed by 0 bases and V by 6 bases; bases with no gene match: 5. CDR3 protein: CAIRAGQSSYNSPLHF. CDR3 in DNA: TGTGCCATCAGGGCGGGACAGAGCTCCTATAATTCACCCCTCCACTTT.